The TCR beta chain described here comes from a study of radiotherapy plus CTLA-4 blockade in lung cancer. Broader study findings: Radiotherapy was combined with ipilimumab, and tumor-derived TCR clones then expanded in blood.

The junction had 2 bases not matched to a gene; V was cut back by 3 bases and J by 2 bases. From germline, CDR1 is SGHNT and CDR2 YYREEE (reference sequence). The CDR3 has 15 residues. Repertoires were generated with immunoSEQ multiplex PCR, while TCRdb's copy carries only in-frame clones and drops some. Counted here are approximately 38,000 clones, 65% to 90% occurring once; the ten biggest clones make up around a fifth. The study treated chemo-refractory metastatic non-small-cell lung cancer patients with focal radiation plus ipilimumab CTLA-4 blockade. Turning to this clone: Its specificity is not known.

This receptor was taken from a human donor with non-small cell lung cancer whose response to radiotherapy plus ipilimumab could not be evaluated. The sample in question was peripheral blood, obtained from a patient treated with radiotherapy plus ipilimumab. This chain connects TRBV5-4 to TRBJ2-7; 13 bases are a match to TRBD2. The CDR3 protein is CASSWGLAGTYEQYF. CDR3 DNA sequence: TGTGCCAGCAGCTGGGGACTAGCGGGGACCTACGAGCAGTACTTC.